One and the same sample provided the 19 T cell receptor beta chains below, sequenced in a study of T-cell memory formation after mild COVID-19. Using its own MiXCR run on the 5' RACE reads, TCRdb lists one record per CDR3 protein. Of around 300,000 distinct CDR3 sequences in the sample, roughly an eighth were seen once. Sequenced input: PBMCs or a T cell subset sorted from them (not recorded which). All receptors derive from a young man who had mild COVID-19 (a few samples of this study predate the infection). Cell type and time point are not known.

This clonotype was counted a few times. V usage is TRBV14 and J usage is TRBJ1-4, with a possible D match to TRBD1 (5 bases). This CDR3 comprises 15 residues. Germline values: CDR1 SGHDN, CDR2 FVKESK. V lost 0 bases and J 3 bases, leaving 8 bases between the germline ends. CDR3 amino acids: CASSQDMGANEKLFF. The CDR3 nucleotides read TGTGCCAGCAGCCAAGACATGGGGGCTAATGAAAAACTGTTTTTT.

The chain recombines TRBV3-1 with TRBJ2-7, with 8 positions matching TRBD2. J lost 6 bases, V lost 7 bases, and 11 bases had no gene match. The CDR3 sequence is 14 residues long. Germline V gene lookup returns CDR1 LGHDT and CDR2 YNNKEL (reference sequence). The CDR3 sequence: CASTNGGGAAEQYF. The CDR3 region has the DNA TGTGCCAGCACCAACGGGGGGGGGGCCGCCGAGCAGTACTTC.

This clonotype was detected ten times or more. J is TRBJ2-3 and V is TRBV7-9, with D unresolved. This CDR3 contains 14 residues. Germline loops: CDR1 SEHNR, CDR2 FQNEAQ (reference sequence). The ends were cut back, 1 base at V and 4 bases at J, with 9 bases in the middle. The CDR3 DNA reads as TGTGCCAGCAGCTTAGAAGGCGCGCCAGATACGCAGTATTTT. Amino acid sequence: CASSLEGAPDTQYF.

This clonotype showed up many times. The V gene is TRBV4-3, the J gene TRBJ1-1, with TRBD1 as a possible D gene (5 bases). The V gene's germline CDR1 is LGHNA and CDR2 YSLEER. Trimming cost V 0 bases and J 6 bases, with 11 bases left between them. This CDR3 is 14 amino acids long. As DNA, the CDR3 is TGCGCCAGCAGCCAAGAGTCCAGGGCGGCTGAAGCTTTCTTT. As protein: CASSQESRAAEAFF.

The J gene is TRBJ1-1, the V gene TRBV25-1; 8 nucleotides line up with TRBD1. The germline gives CDR1 MGHDK, CDR2 SYGVNS. The trim removed 0 bases at V and 7 bases at J, leaving 13 bases unmatched. The CDR3 totals 17 residues. CDR3 protein: CASSEYRGRGSDGEAFF. The CDR3 nucleotides are TGTGCCAGCAGTGAATACAGGGGGCGCGGTTCGGATGGTGAAGCTTTCTTT.

The chain combines TRBV2 with TRBJ2-7, with unresolved D. Germline-derived CDR1 and CDR2 are SNHLY and FYNNEI. The CDR3 sequence is 12 residues long. V was cut by 7 bases and J by 0 bases, with 7 bases left in between. The CDR3 region is CASIGSSYEQYF. The CDR3 DNA follows: TGTGCCAGCATAGGATCCTCCTACGAGCAGTACTTC.

In its sample, this clonotype was seen a few times. J is TRBJ2-1 and V is TRBV19; either TRBD1 or TRBD2 may fit D (5 bases each). Trimming took 6 bases from V and 5 from J, leaving 8 bases between them. CDR1 is LNHDA, CDR2 SQIVND, per germline (reference sequence). CDR3 length: 12 amino acids. The CDR3, as DNA: TGTGCCAGTAGGGTGGGGGACAATGAGCAGTTCTTC. It yields the protein CASRVGDNEQFF.

This clonotype was counted once. V usage is TRBV6-2 or TRBV6-3 and J usage is TRBJ2-3; possibly TRBD1 for D (6 bases). The length of the CDR3 is 15 residues. From germline, CDR1 is MNHEY and CDR2 SVGEGT. CDR3 in DNA: TGTTTCAGCAGTTACGCAGACAGGTTCGGAGATACGCAGTATTTT. Translating it yields CFSSYADRFGDTQYF.

The rearrangement uses TRBV12-5 and TRBJ2-1, with TRBD2 identical over 7 bases. Germline V gene data show CDR1 as LGHNT and CDR2 as FRNRAP. J lost 13 bases, V lost 2 bases, and 5 bases had no gene match. There are 12 residues in the CDR3. The DNA of the CDR3 is TGTGCTAGTGGTTTGCCCCGACTAGCTCAGTTCTTC. As protein: CASGLPRLAQFF. The full variable domain, completed using reference TRBV12-5 and TRBJ2-1, is DARVTQTPRHKVTEMGQEVTMRCQPILGHNTVFWYRQTMMQGLELLAYFRNRAPLDDSGMPKDRFSAEMPDATLATLKIQPSEPRDSAVYFCASGLPRLAQFFGPGTRLTVL.

This clonotype was picked up many times. The V gene is TRBV7-2, the J gene TRBJ2-3; D is perhaps TRBD2 (5 bases). Trimming removed 2 bases at V and 3 bases at J, with 6 bases between. The V gene's germline CDR1 is SGHTA and CDR2 FQGNSA. The CDR3 is made up of 13 amino acids. The CDR3 region is CASSLPGTDTQYF. The CDR3 region has the DNA TGTGCCAGCAGCTTACCGGGAACAGATACGCAGTATTTT.

Many counts were recorded for this clonotype. V gene TRBV7-2 combines with J gene TRBJ2-7; D might be TRBD1 (5 bases). The CDR3 is 14 amino acids. The germline V gene has CDR1 SGHTA and CDR2 FQGNSA. V was trimmed by 5 bases and J by 3 bases, leaving 14 bases between them. CDR3 residues: CASSLVTGSYEQYF. CDR3 bases: TGTGCCAGCAGCCTCGTTACAGGCAGCTACGAGCAGTACTTC.

The table lists this clonotype with a few counts. This chain connects TRBV5-1 to TRBJ1-1; 10 nucleotides align to TRBD1. CDR3 size: 14 residues. Trimming at V came to 5 bases and at J to 4 bases, leaving 5 bases not matched to a gene. From germline, CDR1 is SGHRS and CDR2 YFSETQ. Here the CDR3 reads CASSTGQGLTEAFF. The CDR3, as DNA: TGCGCCAGCAGTACGGGACAGGGGCTCACTGAAGCTTTCTTT.

This clonotype was counted between two and nine times. This chain joins TRBV4-2 and TRBJ1-1; maybe TRBD1 (6 bases). Germline CDR1 LGHNA, CDR2 YNFKEQ. The CDR3 sequence is 15 residues long. V lost 1 base, J lost 0 bases, and 9 bases lay in between. The CDR3 DNA sequence: TGTGCCAGCAGCCAAGGGGGGGGCGTGAACACTGAAGCTTTCTTT. Encoded protein: CASSQGGGVNTEAFF.

This clonotype was picked up many times. The rearrangement links TRBV12-3 or TRBV12-4 to TRBJ2-1, with TRBD2 matching over 11 bases. The V and J ends lost 2 bases and 6 bases, in that order; junction bases with no gene match: 3. The CDR3 sequence is 15 residues long. This chain's CDR3 is CASSLIAGGRNEQFF. CDR3 in DNA: TGTGCCAGCAGTTTAATAGCGGGGGGGCGCAATGAGCAGTTCTTC.

The genes are TRBV7-3 and TRBJ2-7; a possible D gene is TRBD1 (6 bases). With 2 bases removed from V and 3 bases from J, the gap between germline ends came to 20 bases. Germline V gene lookup returns CDR1 SGHTA and CDR2 FQGTGA. CDR3 length equals 17 residues. The CDR3 is CASSLPAGTPGIYEQYV. Here the CDR3 DNA reads TGTGCCAGCAGCTTACCGGCCGGGACACCGGGGATCTACGAGCAGTACGTC.

This clonotype was detected ten times or more. The chain is built from TRBV9 and TRBJ2-2; 8 bases are shared with TRBD2. V lost 3 bases to trimming and J lost 5 bases; unmatched junction nucleotides: 3. CDR1 and CDR2 from the germline V gene are SGDLS and YYNGEE. CDR3 size: 14 residues. The CDR3 is CASSAGGGTGELFF. DNA for the CDR3: TGTGCCAGCAGCGCCGGGGGGGGTACCGGGGAGCTGTTTTTT.

This clonotype was seen only a few times. The chain joins TRBV15 to TRBJ1-1; D is ambiguous. The V gene's germline CDR1 is LNHNV and CDR2 YYDKDF (reference sequence). V dropped 3 bases and J dropped 2 bases, with 1 base sitting between them. The CDR3 covers 11 residues. The CDR3 DNA reads as TGTGCCACCAGCAGTAACACTGAAGCTTTCTTT. Protein product: CATSSNTEAFF.

The table lists this clonotype with a few counts. The gene calls are TRBV4-3 and TRBJ2-5; 8 bases agree with TRBD2. CDR3 length: 15 residues. Trimming removed 1 base from V and 5 bases from J; junction bases left unmatched: 6. Germline lookup yields CDR1 LGHNA and CDR2 YSLEER. Here the CDR3 DNA reads TGCGCCAGCAGCCAAGCACGGGGGGGCCGGGAGACCCAGTACTTC. As protein: CASSQARGGRETQYF.

J is TRBJ2-1 and V is TRBV5-1; 8 nucleotides align to TRBD1. Germline V CDR1 and CDR2: SGHRS, YFSETQ. Trimming cost V 3 bases and J 12 bases; bases outside gene matches: 14. The CDR3 is 15 amino acids. The CDR3 sequence is CASSSGQGVAIGQFF. The CDR3 DNA reads as TGCGCCAGCAGCTCAGGACAGGGCGTGGCAATAGGGCAGTTCTTC.